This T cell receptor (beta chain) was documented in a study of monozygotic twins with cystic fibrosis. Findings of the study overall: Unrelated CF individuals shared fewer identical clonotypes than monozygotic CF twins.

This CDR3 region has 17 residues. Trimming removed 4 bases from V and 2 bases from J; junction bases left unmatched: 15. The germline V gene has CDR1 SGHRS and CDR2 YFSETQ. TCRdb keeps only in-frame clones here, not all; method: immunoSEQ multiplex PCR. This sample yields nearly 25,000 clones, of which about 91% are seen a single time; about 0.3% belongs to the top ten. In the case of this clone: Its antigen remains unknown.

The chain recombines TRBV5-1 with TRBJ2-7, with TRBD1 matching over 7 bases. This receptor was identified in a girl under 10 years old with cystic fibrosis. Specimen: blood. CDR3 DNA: TGCGCCAGCAGCAAAAGCCCTGACAGGGAGTCCCCCTACGAGCAGTACTTC. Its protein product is CASSKSPDRESPYEQYF.